The entry below describes one TCR beta chain. This specimen belongs to a study of cytomegalovirus exposure and HLA in healthy donors. The primer mix had 60 Vbeta and 13 Jbeta primers. The method was immunoSEQ multiplex PCR; TCRdb's version includes in-frame clones alone and lacks a portion of them. The sample holds some 96,000 clones, roughly 76% seen once. Sequenced material: PBMCs. The clonotype was recovered from a man aged 35 to 55 in good health and CMV-seronegative.

The CDR3 spells CASSLAGTGGYEQYF. In DNA, the CDR3 is TGTGCCAGCAGCTTAGCCGGGACAGGGGGCTACGAGCAGTACTTC. The gene calls are TRBV7-9 and TRBJ2-7; TRBD1 matches at 11 bases. The length of the CDR3 is 15 residues. Losses at the gene ends were 0 bases for V and 3 bases for J; bases not matched to a gene: 1. Per germline, CDR1 SEHNR and CDR2 FQNEAQ (reference sequence).